Included here is one T cell receptor beta chain sequence, with context. As yet, its antigen is unknown. These data are taken from a study of T cell responses to AZD1222 COVID-19 vaccine. Whole-study context: Second-dose intervals of approximately 4 or approximately 12 weeks were pooled.

Some clones are missing from TCRdb's copy, which holds only in-frame ones; the method was immunoSEQ multiplex PCR. The sample shows 100,000 to 150,000 clones, 90% of them seen only once. Whole-study results and caveats: Spike-specific TCR repertoires showed rising breadth and depth after two AZD1222 doses. It was only after the peak T cell response that any repertoires were sampled.

The specimen comprised peripheral blood, sampled on day 0 of AZD1222 vaccination. The TCR comes from an adult in good health.

The CDR3 nucleotides are TGTGCCAGCAGCTTAGTAGGGTCCTCAGCGGGGAGCTCCTACGAGCAGTACTTC. It encodes CASSLVGSSAGSSYEQYF. This sequence joins TRBV7-9 and TRBJ2-7, with 7 nucleotides matching TRBD2. The CDR3 is 18 residues long. V was clipped by 1 base and J by 0 bases; unmatched bases: 12. CDR1 is SEHNR and CDR2 is FQNEAQ in the germline V gene (reference sequence).